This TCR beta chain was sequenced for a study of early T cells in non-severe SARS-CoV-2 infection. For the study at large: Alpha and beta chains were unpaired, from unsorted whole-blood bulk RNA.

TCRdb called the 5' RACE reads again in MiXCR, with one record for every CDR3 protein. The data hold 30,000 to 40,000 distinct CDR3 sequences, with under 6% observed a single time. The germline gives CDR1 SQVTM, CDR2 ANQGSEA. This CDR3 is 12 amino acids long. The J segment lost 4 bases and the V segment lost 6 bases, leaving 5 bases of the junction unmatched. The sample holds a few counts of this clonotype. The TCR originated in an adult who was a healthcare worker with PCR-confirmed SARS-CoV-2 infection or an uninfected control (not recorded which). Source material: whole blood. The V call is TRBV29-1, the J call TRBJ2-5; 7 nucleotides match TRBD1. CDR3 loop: CSVDTGVETQYF. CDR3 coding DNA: TGCAGCGTGGACACAGGGGTAGAGACCCAGTACTTC.